Presented here are 14 T cell receptor beta chains from one specimen sequenced in a study of blood T cell repertoires in COVID-19. Method: immunoSEQ multiplex PCR; TCRdb's copy keeps in-frame clones and lacks some. Among some 530,000 clones listed, 70% to 90% were seen once. The source material was PBMCs or T cells enriched from blood (not recorded which). The receptors shown here come from a woman aged 60 to 75 who had recovered from COVID-19.

This chain connects TRBV24-1 to TRBJ2-3, with a tentative D call TRBD2 (6 bases). The CDR3 spans 17 residues. The germline V and J ends were trimmed by 5 bases and 2 bases, with 19 bases remaining between them. Germline CDR1 is KGHDR and CDR2 is SFDVKD. CDR3 DNA: TGTGCCACCAGTGCCCTGGGGACTGGGTCTCTCACAGATACGCAGTATTTT. Protein sequence: CATSALGTGSLTDTQYF.

The chain has TRBV7-2 and TRBJ2-3, with 12 bases lining up with TRBD1. Trimming cost V 1 base and J 5 bases; bases outside gene matches: 7. The CDR3 consists of 17 residues. CDR1 is SGHTA and CDR2 is FQGNSA in the germline V gene. The CDR3 DNA reads TGTGCCAGCAGCTTAGTGGGGACAGGGGGCTCCCGAGATACGCAGTATTTT. The encoded protein is CASSLVGTGGSRDTQYF.

The V and J genes are TRBV28 and TRBJ1-2; TRBD1 matches at 8 bases. This CDR3 contains 16 residues. Per germline, CDR1 MDHEN and CDR2 SYDVKM. The V and J ends lost 3 bases and 3 bases, in that order; junction bases with no gene match: 9. The chain's CDR3 is CASSFGRGRPDYGYTF. The CDR3 DNA follows: TGTGCCAGCAGTTTTGGCAGGGGGCGCCCAGACTATGGCTACACCTTC.

V usage is TRBV6-6 and J usage is TRBJ2-1; maybe TRBD2 (5 bases). V was shortened by 0 bases and J by 6 bases, with 12 bases between the two germline ends. Germline loops: CDR1 MNHNY, CDR2 SVGAGI (reference sequence). The CDR3 contains 15 residues. The CDR3 spells CASSYSRRTLNEQFF. Written as DNA, the CDR3 is TGTGCCAGCAGTTACTCTCGTAGGACTCTCAATGAGCAGTTCTTC.

This clone appeared a single time. The chain joins TRBV7-9 to TRBJ1-3; no firm D call. In germline, CDR1 is SEHNR, CDR2 FQNEAQ (reference sequence). The CDR3 has 14 residues. V dropped 1 base and J dropped 2 bases, with 6 bases sitting between them. The CDR3 here is CASSLDGAGNTIYF. The DNA for the CDR3 is TGTGCCAGCAGCTTAGACGGGGCTGGAAACACCATATATTTT.

The V call is TRBV19, the J call TRBJ2-3; no clear D. The V end lost 6 bases, the J end lost 0 bases, and 7 bases lay between the germline ends. Germline-derived CDR1 and CDR2 are LNHDA and SQIVND (reference sequence). The CDR3 spans 13 residues. The CDR3 region is CASRQQSTDTQYF. CDR3 bases: TGTGCCAGTAGGCAACAGAGCACAGATACGCAGTATTTT.

The chain uses TRBV6-6 and TRBJ1-1; possible D gene TRBD1, 5 bases. There are 12 residues in the CDR3. V lost 2 bases and J 8 bases, leaving 9 bases between the germline ends. The germline gives CDR1 MNHNY, CDR2 SVGAGI (reference sequence). The CDR3 coding sequence is TGTGCCAGCAGTTACAGGGGCTCCGAAGCTTTCTTT. Translated, it gives CASSYRGSEAFF.

Points on this clone: The identical CDR3 is also encoded by other nucleotide sequences in the sample. This chain links TRBV2 with TRBJ1-5, with D maybe TRBD1 (5 bases). This CDR3 has 15 residues. V gave up 2 bases and J gave up 0 bases, with 8 bases separating them. Germline V lookup: CDR1 SNHLY, CDR2 FYNNEI. CDR3 sequence reads: CASSEQGDSNQPQHF. DNA for the CDR3: TGTGCCAGCAGTGAACAGGGCGATAGCAATCAGCCCCAGCATTTT.

This sequence joins TRBV25-1 and TRBJ1-1, with 8 bases identical to TRBD1. The V and J ends lost 4 bases and 1 base, in that order; junction bases with no gene match: 5. CDR1 and CDR2 from the germline V gene are MGHDK and SYGVNS. This CDR3 has 15 residues. The chain's CDR3 is CASSVRTGPNTEAFF. In DNA form, the CDR3 reads TGTGCCAGCAGTGTGCGGACAGGGCCGAACACTGAAGCTTTCTTT.

This sequence joins TRBV6-5 and TRBJ2-2; no reliable D call. Germline CDR1 reads MNHEY; CDR2 reads SVGAGI. Trimming stripped 8 bases from V and 0 bases from J, with 7 bases between. CDR3 length equals 13 residues. CDR3 amino acids: CASGTTNTGELFF. CDR3 nucleotide sequence: TGTGCCAGCGGCACTACGAACACCGGGGAGCTGTTTTTT.

This clone occurred once. The chain employs TRBV5-6 and TRBJ2-7; 7 nucleotides agree with TRBD2. Germline trimming cut 2 bases from V and 2 bases from J; bases unmatched to any gene: 7. The length of the CDR3 is 15 residues. Looked up from germline, CDR1 is SGHDT and CDR2 is YYEEEE. CDR3 amino acids: CASSLGRARTYEQYV. CDR3 DNA sequence: TGTGCCAGCAGCTTAGGGAGGGCGAGGACCTACGAGCAGTACGTC.

V and J are TRBV24-1 and TRBJ2-2, with D possibly TRBD1 on 5 matching bases. Trimming removed 5 bases from V and 0 bases from J, with 12 bases in between. This CDR3 spans 16 amino acids. The germline CDR1 and CDR2 sequences are KGHDR and SFDVKD. CDR3 nucleotides: TGTGCCACCAGTGTTACAGGCATCGCGAACACCGGGGAGCTGTTTTTT. This sequence encodes CATSVTGIANTGELFF.

This clone was recorded only once. CDR3 coding DNA: TGTGCCAGCAGCTTGGCCTCGGGACTCGGGGCCTGGGAGCAGTACTTC. It is translated as CASSLASGLGAWEQYF. This sequence joins TRBV7-6 and TRBJ2-7; D perhaps matches TRBD2 (6 bases). The CDR3 has 16 residues. V shed 3 bases and J shed 7 bases, with 22 bases lying between them. The germline gives CDR1 SGHVS, CDR2 FNYEAQ.

This chain joins TRBV2 and TRBJ1-1; D not certain. Germline values: CDR1 SNHLY, CDR2 FYNNEI. V lost 8 bases and J lost 1, with 5 bases in between. The CDR3 spans 11 residues. CDR3 sequence reads: CASGRNTEAFF. CDR3 coding DNA: TGTGCCAGCGGTAGGAACACTGAAGCTTTCTTT.